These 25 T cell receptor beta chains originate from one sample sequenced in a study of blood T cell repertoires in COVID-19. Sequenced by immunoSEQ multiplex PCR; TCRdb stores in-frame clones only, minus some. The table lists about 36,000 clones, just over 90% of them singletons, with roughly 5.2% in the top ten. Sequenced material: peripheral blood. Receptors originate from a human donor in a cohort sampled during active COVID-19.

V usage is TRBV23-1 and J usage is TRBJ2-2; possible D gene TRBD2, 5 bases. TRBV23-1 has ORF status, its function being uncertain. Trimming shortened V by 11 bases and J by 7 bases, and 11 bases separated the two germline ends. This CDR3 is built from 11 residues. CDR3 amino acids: CAVGGFGELFF. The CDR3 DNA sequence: TGCGCCGTCGGCGGGTTCGGGGAGCTGTTTTTT.

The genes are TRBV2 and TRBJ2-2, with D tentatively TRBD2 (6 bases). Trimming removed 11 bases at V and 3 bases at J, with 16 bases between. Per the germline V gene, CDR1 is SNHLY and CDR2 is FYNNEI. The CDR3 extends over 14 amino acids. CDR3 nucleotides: TGTGCCGGGAGACTAGGGGCGGACACCGGGGAGCTGTTTTTT. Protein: CAGRLGADTGELFF.

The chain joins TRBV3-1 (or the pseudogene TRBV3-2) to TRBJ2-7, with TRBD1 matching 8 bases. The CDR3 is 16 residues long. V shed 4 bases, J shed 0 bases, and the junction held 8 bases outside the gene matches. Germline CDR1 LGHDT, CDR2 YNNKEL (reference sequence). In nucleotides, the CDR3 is TGTGCCAGCAGCCGACAGACAGGGGCCTCCTCCTACGAGCAGTACTTC. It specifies CASSRQTGASSYEQYF.

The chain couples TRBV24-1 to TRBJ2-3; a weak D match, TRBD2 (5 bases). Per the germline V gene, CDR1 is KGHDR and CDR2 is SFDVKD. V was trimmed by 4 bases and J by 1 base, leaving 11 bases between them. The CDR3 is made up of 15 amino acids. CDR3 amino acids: CATSDPRAGTDTQYF. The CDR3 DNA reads TGTGCCACCAGTGACCCTAGAGCGGGCACAGATACGCAGTATTTT.

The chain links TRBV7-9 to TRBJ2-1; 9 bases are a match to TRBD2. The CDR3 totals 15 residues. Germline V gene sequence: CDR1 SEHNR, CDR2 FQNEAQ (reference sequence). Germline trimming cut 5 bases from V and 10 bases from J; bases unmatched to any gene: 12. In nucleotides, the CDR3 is TGTGCCAGCAGCGCCGGAGGTAGCGGGAGTGGCGAGCAGTTCTTC. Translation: CASSAGGSGSGEQFF. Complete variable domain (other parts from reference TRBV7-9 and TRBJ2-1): DTGVSQNPRHKITKRGQNVTFRCDPISEHNRLYWYRQTLGQGPEFLTYFQNEAQLEKSRLLSDRFSAERPKGSFSTLEIQRTEQGDSAMYLCASSAGGSGSGEQFFGPGTRLTVL.

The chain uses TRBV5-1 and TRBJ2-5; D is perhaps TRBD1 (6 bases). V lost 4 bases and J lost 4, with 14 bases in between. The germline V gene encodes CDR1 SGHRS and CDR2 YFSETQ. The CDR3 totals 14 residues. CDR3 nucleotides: TGCGCCAGCAGCCCCGGGACATTTACAGAGACCCAGTACTTC. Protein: CASSPGTFTETQYF.

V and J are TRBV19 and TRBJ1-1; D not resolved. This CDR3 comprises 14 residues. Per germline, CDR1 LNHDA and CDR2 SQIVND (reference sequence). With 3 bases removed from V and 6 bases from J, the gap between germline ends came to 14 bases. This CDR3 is CASSMGEKWAEAFF. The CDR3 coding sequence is TGTGCCAGTAGTATGGGCGAGAAGTGGGCTGAAGCTTTCTTT.

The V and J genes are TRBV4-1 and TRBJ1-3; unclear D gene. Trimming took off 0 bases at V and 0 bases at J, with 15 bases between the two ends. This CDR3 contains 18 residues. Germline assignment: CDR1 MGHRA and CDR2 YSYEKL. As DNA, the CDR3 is TGCGCCAGCAGCCAAGAGGGCGCCAGACATCTCTCTGGAAACACCATATATTTT. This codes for CASSQEGARHLSGNTIYF.

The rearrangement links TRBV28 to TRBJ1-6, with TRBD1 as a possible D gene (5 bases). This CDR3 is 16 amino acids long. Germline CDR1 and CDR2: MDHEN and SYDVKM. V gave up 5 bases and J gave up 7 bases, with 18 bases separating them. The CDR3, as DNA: TGTGCCAGCAGTCTCCTATCCGCGGGGCAGAATTCACCCCTCCACTTT. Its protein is CASSLLSAGQNSPLHF.

CDR3 protein: CASSATYQAKNIQYF. The CDR3 nucleotides read TGTGCCAGCAGTGCGACTTACCAAGCCAAAAACATTCAGTACTTC. J is TRBJ2-4 and V is TRBV3-1 (or the pseudogene TRBV3-2); the D is unclear. V lost 6 bases to trimming and J lost 0 bases, with 12 bases between them. The CDR3 has 15 amino acids. Germline V gene data show CDR1 as LGHDT and CDR2 as YNNKEL (reference sequence).

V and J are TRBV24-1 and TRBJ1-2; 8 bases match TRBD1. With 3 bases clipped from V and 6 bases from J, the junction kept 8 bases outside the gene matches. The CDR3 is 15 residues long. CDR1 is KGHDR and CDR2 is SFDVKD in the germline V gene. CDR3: CATSDGRTGFDGYTF. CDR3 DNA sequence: TGTGCCACCAGTGATGGTCGGACAGGGTTCGATGGCTACACCTTC.

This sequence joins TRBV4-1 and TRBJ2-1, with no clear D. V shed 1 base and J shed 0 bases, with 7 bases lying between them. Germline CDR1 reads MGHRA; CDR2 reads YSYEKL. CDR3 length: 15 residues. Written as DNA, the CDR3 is TGCGCCAGCAGCCAAGGATATAGCTCCTACAATGAGCAGTTCTTC. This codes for CASSQGYSSYNEQFF.

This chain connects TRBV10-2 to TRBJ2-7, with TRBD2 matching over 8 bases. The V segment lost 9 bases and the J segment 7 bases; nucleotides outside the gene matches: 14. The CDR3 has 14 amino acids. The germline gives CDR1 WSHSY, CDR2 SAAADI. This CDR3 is CASAVGLEAGEQYF. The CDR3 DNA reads TGCGCCAGTGCCGTGGGACTAGAGGCTGGAGAGCAGTACTTC.

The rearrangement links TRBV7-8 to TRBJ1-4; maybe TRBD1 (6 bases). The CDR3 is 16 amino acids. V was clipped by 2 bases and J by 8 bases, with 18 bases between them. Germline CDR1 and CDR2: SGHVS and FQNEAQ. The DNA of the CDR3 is TGTGCCAGCAGCTTATTGATTAAGACAGGACACGAAAAACTGTTTTTT. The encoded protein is CASSLLIKTGHEKLFF. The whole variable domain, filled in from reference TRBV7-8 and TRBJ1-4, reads GAGVSQSPRYKVAKRGQDVALRCDPISGHVSLFWYQQALGQGPEFLTYFQNEAQLDKSGLPSDRFFAERPEGSVSTLKIQRTQQEDSAVYLCASSLLIKTGHEKLFFGSGTQLSVL.

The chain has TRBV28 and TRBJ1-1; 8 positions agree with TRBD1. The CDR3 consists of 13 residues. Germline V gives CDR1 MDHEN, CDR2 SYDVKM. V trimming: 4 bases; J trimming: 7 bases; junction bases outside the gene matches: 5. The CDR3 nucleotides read TGTGCCAGCAGTTCAACGGACAGGGTTGAAGCTTTCTTT. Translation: CASSSTDRVEAFF.

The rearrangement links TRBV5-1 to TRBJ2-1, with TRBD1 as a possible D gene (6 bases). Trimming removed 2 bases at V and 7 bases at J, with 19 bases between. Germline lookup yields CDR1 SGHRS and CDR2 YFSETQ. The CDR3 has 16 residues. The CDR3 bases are TGCGCCAGCAGCTTCCCGGGACACCGAAAAACAAATGAGCAGTTCTTC. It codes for CASSFPGHRKTNEQFF.

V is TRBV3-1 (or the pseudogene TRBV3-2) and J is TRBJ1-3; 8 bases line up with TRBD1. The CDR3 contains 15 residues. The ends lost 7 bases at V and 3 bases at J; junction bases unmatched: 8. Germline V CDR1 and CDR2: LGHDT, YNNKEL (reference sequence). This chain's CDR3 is CASTLAGGLGNTIYF. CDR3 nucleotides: TGTGCCAGCACACTGGCAGGGGGCCTTGGAAACACCATATATTTT.

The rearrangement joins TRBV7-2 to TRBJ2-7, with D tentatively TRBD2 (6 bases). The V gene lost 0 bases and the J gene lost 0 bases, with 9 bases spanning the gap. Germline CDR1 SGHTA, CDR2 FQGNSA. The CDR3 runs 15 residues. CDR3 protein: CASSLAWGDSYEQYF. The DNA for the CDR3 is TGTGCCAGCAGCTTAGCATGGGGGGACTCCTACGAGCAGTACTTC.

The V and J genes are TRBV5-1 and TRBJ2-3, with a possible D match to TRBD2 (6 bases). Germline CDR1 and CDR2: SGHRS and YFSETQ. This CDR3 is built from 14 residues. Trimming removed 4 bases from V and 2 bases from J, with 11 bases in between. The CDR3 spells CASSLTSPTDTQYF. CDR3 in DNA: TGCGCCAGCAGCCTGACTAGTCCCACAGATACGCAGTATTTT.

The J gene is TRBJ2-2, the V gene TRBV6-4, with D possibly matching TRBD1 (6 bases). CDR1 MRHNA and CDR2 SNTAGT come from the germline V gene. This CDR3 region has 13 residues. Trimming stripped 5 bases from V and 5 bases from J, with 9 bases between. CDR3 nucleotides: TGTGCCAGCAGTCGGACAGAGACCGGGGAGCTGTTTTTT. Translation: CASSRTETGELFF.

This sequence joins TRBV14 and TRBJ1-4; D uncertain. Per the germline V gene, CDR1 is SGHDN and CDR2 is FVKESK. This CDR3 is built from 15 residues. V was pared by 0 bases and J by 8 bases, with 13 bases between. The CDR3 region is CASSQDLSAGEKLFF. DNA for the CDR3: TGTGCCAGCAGCCAAGACCTGAGCGCGGGGGAAAAACTGTTTTTT. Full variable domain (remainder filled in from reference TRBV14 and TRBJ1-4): EAGVTQFPSHSVIEKGQTVTLRCDPISGHDNLYWYRRVMGKEIKFLLHFVKESKQDESGMPNNRFLAERTGGTYSTLKVQPAELEDSGVYFCASSQDLSAGEKLFFGSGTQLSVL.

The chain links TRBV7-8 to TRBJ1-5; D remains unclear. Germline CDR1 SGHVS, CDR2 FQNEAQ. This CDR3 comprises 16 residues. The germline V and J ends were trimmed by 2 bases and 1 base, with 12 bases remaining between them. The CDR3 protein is CASSLPGGRSNQPQHF. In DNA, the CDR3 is TGTGCCAGCAGCTTACCTGGCGGAAGGAGCAATCAGCCCCAGCATTTT.

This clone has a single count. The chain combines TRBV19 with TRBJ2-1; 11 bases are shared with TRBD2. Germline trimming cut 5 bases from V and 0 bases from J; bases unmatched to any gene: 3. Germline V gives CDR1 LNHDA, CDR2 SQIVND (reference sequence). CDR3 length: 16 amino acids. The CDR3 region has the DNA TGTGCCAGTAGTGCCACTAGCGGGAGCTCCTACAATGAGCAGTTCTTC. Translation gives CASSATSGSSYNEQFF.

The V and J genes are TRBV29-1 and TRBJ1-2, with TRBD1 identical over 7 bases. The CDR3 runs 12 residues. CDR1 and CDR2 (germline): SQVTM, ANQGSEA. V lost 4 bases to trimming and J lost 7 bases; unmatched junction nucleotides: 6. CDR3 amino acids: CSVGQGAVGYTF. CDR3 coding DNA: TGCAGCGTTGGACAGGGAGCGGTTGGCTACACCTTC.

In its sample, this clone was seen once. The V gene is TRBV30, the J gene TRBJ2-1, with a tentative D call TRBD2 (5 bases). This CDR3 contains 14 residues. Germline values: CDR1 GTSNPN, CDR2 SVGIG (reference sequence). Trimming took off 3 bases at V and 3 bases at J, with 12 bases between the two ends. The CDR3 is CAWSTNRDYNEQFF. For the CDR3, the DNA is TGTGCCTGGAGCACGAATCGGGACTACAATGAGCAGTTCTTC.